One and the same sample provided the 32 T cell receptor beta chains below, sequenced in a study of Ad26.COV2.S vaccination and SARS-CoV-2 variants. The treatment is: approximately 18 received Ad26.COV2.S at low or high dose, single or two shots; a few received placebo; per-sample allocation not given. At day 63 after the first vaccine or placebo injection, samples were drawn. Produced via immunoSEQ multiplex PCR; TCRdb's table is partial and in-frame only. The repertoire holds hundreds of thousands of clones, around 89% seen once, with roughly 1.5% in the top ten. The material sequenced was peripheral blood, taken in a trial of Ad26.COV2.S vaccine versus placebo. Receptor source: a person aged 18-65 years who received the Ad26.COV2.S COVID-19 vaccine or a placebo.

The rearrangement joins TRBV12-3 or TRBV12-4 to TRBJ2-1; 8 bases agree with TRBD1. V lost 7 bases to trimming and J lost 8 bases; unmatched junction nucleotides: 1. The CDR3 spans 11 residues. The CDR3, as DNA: TGTGCCAGCACAGGGGGCGATGAGCAGTTCTTC. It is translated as CASTGGDEQFF.

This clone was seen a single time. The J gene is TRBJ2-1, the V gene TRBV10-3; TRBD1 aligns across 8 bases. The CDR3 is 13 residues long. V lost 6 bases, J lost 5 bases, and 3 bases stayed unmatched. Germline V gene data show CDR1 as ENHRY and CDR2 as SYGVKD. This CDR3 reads CAISRQGNNEQFF. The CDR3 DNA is TGTGCCATCAGCAGACAGGGGAACAATGAGCAGTTCTTC.

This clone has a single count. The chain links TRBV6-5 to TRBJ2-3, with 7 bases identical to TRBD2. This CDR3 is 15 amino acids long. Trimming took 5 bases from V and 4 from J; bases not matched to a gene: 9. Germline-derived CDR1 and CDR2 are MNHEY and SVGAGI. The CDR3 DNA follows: TGTGCCAGCAGTAAGGCGGGGGTAAGCCCAGATACGCAGTATTTT. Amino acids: CASSKAGVSPDTQYF.

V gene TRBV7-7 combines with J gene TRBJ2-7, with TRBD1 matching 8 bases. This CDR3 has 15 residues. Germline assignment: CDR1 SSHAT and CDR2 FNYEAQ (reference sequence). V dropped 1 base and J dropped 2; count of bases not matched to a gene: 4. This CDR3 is CASSLGQGPTYEQYF. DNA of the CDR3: TGTGCCAGCAGCTTAGGACAGGGGCCGACCTACGAGCAGTACTTC.

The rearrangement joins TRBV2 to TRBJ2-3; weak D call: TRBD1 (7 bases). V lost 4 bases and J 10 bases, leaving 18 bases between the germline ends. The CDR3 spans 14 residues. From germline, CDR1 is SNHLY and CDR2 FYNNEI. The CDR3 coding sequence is TGTGCCAGCAGTGTGGGGCAGGGGGGCGTTGCGCAGTATTTT. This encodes CASSVGQGGVAQYF.

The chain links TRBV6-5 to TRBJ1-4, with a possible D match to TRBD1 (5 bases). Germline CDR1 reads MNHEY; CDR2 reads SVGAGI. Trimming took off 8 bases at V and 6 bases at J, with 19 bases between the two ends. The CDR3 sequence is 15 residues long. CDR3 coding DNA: TGTGCCAGCGCTCTTAAGCGGGGGGGATATGAAAAACTGTTTTTT. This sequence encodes CASALKRGGYEKLFF.

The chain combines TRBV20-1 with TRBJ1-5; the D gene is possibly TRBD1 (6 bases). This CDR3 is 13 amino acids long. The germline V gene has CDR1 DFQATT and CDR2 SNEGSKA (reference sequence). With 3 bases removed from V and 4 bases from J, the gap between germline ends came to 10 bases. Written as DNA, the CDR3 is TGCAGTGCTAGTCGGGGGCAGAATCAGCCCCAGCATTTT. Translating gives CSASRGQNQPQHF.

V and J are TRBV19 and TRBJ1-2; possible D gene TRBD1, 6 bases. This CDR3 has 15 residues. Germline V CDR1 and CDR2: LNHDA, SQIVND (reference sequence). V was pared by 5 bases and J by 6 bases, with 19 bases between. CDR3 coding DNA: TGTGCCAGTAGTGTATCATATGGGACAATCAATGGCTACACCTTC. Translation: CASSVSYGTINGYTF. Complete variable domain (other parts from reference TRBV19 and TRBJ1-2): DGGITQSPKYLFRKEGQNVTLSCEQNLNHDAMYWYRQDPGQGLRLIYYSQIVNDFQKGDIAEGYSVSREKKESFPLTVTSAQKNPTAFYLCASSVSYGTINGYTFGSGTRLTVV.

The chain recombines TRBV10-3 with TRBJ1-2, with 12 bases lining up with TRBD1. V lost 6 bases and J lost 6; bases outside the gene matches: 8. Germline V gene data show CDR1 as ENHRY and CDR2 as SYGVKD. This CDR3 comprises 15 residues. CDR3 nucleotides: TGTGCCATCAGCCCAGGGACAGGGGGCCGAGATGGCTACACCTTC. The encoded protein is CAISPGTGGRDGYTF.

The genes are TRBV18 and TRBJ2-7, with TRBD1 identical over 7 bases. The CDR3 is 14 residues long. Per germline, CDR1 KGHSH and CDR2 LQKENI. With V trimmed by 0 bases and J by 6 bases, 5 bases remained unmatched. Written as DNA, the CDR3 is TGTGCCAGCTCACCACCGAAGACAGGGTCCGAGCAGTACTTC. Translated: CASSPPKTGSEQYF.

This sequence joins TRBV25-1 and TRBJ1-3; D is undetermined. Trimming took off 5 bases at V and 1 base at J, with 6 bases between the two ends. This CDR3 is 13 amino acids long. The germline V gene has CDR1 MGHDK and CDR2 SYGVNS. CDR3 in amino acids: CASSFASGNTIYF. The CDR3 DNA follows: TGTGCCAGCAGTTTCGCGTCTGGAAACACCATATATTTT.

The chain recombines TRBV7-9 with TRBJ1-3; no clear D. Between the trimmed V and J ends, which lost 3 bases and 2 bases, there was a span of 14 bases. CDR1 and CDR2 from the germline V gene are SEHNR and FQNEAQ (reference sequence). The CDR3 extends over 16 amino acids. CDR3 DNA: TGTGCCAGCAGCTTTCAGCAAGGGAGAACTGGAAACACCATATATTTT. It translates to CASSFQQGRTGNTIYF.

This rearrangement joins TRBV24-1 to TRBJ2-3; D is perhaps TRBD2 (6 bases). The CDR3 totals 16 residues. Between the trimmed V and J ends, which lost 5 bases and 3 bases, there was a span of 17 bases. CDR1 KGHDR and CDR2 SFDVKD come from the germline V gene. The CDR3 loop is CATSGRDSGRTDTQYF. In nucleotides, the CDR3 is TGTGCCACCAGTGGGAGGGATAGCGGAAGAACAGATACGCAGTATTTT.

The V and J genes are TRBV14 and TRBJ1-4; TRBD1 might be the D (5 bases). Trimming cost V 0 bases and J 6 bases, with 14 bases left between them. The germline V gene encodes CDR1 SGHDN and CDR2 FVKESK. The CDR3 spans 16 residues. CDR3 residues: CASSQDGGLRYEKLFF. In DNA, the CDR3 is TGTGCCAGCAGCCAAGATGGGGGACTGCGATATGAAAAACTGTTTTTT.

The CDR3 loop is CASSTGLGGSSYEQYF. Written as DNA, the CDR3 is TGCGCCAGCAGCACAGGACTTGGGGGCTCCTCCTACGAGCAGTACTTC. The V call is TRBV5-1, the J call TRBJ2-7; D possibly corresponds to TRBD1 (6 bases). CDR1 and CDR2 (germline): SGHRS, YFSETQ. V lost 4 bases and J 0 bases, leaving 17 bases between the germline ends. The CDR3 totals 16 residues.

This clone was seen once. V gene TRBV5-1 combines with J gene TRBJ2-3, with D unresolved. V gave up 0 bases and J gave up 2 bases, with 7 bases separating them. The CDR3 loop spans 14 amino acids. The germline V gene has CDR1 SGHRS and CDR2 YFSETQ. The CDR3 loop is CASSLAANTDTQYF. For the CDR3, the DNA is TGCGCCAGCAGCTTGGCGGCCAACACAGATACGCAGTATTTT.

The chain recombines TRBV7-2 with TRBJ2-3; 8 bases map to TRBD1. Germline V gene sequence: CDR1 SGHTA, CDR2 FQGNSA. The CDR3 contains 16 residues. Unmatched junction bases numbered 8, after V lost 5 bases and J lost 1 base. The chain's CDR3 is CASSPKDRAGTDTQYF. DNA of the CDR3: TGTGCCAGCAGCCCGAAGGACAGGGCCGGCACAGATACGCAGTATTTT.

CDR3 residues: CATSDRDFYNEQFF. In DNA form, the CDR3 reads TGTGCCACCAGTGACCGGGACTTTTACAATGAGCAGTTCTTC. This chain uses TRBV24-1 with TRBJ2-1; D might be TRBD2 (6 bases). CDR3 length: 14 residues. Germline assignment: CDR1 KGHDR and CDR2 SFDVKD. V was shortened by 4 bases and J by 4 bases, with 10 bases between the two germline ends.

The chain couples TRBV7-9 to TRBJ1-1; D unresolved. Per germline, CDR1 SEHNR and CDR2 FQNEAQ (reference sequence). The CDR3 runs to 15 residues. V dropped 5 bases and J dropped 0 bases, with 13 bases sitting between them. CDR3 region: CASSPRGFMNTEAFF. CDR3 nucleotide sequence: TGTGCCAGCAGCCCTCGAGGGTTTATGAACACTGAAGCTTTCTTT.

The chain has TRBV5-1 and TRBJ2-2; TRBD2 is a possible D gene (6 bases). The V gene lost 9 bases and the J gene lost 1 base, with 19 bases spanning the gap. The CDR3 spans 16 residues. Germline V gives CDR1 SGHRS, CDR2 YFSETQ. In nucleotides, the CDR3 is TGCGCCACCACCGGAGCCAGCGGGCAGAACACCGGGGAGCTGTTTTTT. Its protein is CATTGASGQNTGELFF.

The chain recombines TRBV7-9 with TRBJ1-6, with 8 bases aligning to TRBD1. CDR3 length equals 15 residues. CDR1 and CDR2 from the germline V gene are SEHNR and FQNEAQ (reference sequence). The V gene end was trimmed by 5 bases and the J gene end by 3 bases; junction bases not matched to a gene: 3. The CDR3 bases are TGTGCCAGCAGCCCGGGACAGGTCTATAATTCACCCCTCCACTTT. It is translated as CASSPGQVYNSPLHF.

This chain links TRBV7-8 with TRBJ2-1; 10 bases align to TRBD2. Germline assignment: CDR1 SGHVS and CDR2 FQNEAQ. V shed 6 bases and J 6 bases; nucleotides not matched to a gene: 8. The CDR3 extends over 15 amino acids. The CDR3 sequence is CASRLPAGGFNEQFF. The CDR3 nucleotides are TGTGCCAGCAGGCTCCCAGCGGGAGGGTTCAATGAGCAGTTCTTC.

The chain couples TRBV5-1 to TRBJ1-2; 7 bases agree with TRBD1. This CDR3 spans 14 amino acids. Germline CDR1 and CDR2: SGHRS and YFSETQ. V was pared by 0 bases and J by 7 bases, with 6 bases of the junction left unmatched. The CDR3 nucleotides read TGCGCCAGCAGCTTGGGGGGGACAGTCTCTGGCTACACCTTC. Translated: CASSLGGTVSGYTF.

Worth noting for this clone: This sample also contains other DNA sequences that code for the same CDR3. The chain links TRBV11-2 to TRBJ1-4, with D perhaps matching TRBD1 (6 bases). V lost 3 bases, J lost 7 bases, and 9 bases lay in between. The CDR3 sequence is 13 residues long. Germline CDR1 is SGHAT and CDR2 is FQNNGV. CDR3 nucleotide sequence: TGTGCCAGCAGCTTCGGGGGCGGTGAAAAACTGTTTTTT. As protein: CASSFGGGEKLFF.

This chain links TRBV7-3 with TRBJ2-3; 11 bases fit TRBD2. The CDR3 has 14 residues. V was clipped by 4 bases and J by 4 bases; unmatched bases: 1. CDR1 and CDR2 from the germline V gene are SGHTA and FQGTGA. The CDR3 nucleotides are TGTGCCAGCAGCTCACTAGCGGGGGCAGATACGCAGTATTTT. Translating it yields CASSSLAGADTQYF.

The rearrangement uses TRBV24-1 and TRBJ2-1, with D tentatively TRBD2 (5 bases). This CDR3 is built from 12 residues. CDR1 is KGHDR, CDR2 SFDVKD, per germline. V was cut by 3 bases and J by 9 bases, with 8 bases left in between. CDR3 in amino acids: CATSDPGGEQFF. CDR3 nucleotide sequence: TGTGCCACCAGTGATCCTGGAGGTGAGCAGTTCTTC.

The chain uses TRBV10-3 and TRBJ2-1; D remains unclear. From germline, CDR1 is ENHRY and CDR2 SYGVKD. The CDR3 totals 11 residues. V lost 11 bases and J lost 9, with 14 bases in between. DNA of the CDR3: TGTGCCCACAGCCGCCACGGTGAGCAGTTCTTC. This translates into CAHSRHGEQFF.

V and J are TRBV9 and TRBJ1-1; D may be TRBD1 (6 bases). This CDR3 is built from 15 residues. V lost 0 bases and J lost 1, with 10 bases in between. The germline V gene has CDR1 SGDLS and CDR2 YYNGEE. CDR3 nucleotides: TGTGCCAGCAGCGTAGGCGGGGGCTGGAACACTGAAGCTTTCTTT. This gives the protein CASSVGGGWNTEAFF.

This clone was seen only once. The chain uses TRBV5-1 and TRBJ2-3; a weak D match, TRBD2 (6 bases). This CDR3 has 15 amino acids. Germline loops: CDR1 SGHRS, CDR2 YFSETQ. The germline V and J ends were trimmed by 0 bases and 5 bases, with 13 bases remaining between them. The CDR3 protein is CASSLGGNSRDTQYF. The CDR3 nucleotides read TGCGCCAGCAGCTTGGGCGGGAACTCTCGAGATACGCAGTATTTT.

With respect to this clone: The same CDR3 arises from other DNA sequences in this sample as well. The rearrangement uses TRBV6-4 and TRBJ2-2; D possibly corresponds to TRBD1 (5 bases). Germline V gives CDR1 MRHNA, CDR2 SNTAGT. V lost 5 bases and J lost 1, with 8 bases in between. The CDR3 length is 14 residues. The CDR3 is CASSPDRNTGELFF. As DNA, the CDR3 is TGTGCCAGCAGTCCCGACAGGAACACCGGGGAGCTGTTTTTT.

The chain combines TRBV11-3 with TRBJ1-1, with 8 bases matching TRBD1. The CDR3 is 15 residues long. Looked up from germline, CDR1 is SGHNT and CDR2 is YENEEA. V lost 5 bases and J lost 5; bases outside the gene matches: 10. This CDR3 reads CASSPDPGQATEAFF. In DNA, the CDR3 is TGTGCCAGCAGCCCCGACCCGGGACAGGCGACTGAAGCTTTCTTT.

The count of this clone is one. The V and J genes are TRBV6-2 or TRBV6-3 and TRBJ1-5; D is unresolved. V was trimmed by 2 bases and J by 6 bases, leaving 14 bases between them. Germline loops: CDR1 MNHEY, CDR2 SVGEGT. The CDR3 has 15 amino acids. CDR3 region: CASSYLSQRAQPQHF. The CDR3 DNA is TGTGCCAGCAGTTACCTTAGTCAGAGGGCTCAGCCCCAGCATTTT.